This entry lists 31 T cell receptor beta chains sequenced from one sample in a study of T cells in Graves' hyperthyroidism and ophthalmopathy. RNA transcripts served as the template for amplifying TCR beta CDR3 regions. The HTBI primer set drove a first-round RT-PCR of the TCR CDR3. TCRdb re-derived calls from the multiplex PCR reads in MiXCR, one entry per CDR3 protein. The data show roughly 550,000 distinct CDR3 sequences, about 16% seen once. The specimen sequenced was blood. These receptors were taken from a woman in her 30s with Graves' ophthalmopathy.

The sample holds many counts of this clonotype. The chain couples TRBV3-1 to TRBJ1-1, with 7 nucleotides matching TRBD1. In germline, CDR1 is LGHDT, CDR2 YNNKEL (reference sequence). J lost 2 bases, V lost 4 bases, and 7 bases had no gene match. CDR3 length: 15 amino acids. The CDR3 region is CASSPPGTDNTEAFF. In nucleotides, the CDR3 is TGTGCCAGCAGCCCGCCGGGGACAGACAACACTGAAGCTTTCTTT.

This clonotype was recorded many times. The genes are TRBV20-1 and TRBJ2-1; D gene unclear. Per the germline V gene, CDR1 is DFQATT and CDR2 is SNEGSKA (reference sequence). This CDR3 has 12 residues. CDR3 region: CKSGGAYNEQFF. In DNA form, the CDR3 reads TGCAAGAGTGGTGGAGCCTACAATGAGCAGTTCTTC.

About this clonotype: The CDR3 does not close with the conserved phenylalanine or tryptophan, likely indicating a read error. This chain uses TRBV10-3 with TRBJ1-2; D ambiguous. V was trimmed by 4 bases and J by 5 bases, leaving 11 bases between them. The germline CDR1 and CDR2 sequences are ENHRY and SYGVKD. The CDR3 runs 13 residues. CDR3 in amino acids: CAISGTRPYGYTS. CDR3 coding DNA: TGTGCCATCAGTGGAACCCGACCGTATGGCTACACCTCC.

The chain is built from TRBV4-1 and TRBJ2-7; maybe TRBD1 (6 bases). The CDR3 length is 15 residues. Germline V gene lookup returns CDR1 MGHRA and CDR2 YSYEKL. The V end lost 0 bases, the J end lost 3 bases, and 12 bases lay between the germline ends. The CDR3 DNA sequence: TGCGCCAGCAGCCAAGAGCAGGGGTCTTTCTACGAGCAGTACTTC. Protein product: CASSQEQGSFYEQYF.

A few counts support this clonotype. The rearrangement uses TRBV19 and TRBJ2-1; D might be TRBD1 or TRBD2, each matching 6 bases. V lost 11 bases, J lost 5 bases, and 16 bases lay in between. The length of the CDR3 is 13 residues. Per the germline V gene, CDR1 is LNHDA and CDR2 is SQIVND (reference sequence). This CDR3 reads CASRRGTNNEQFF. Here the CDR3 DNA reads TGTGCCTCGCGGAGGGGGACGAACAATGAGCAGTTCTTC. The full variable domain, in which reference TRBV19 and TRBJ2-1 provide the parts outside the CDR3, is DGGITQSPKYLFRKEGQNVTLSCEQNLNHDAMYWYRQDPGQGLRLIYYSQIVNDFQKGDIAEGYSVSREKKESFPLTVTSAQKNPTAFYLCASRRGTNNEQFFGPGTRLTVL.

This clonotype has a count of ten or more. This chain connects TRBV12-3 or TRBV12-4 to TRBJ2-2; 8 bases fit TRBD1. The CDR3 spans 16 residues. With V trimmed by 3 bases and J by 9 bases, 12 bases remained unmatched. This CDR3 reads CASSFTGLTGDRELFF. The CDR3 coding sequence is TGTGCCAGCAGTTTCACAGGGCTGACAGGGGACCGGGAGCTGTTTTTT.

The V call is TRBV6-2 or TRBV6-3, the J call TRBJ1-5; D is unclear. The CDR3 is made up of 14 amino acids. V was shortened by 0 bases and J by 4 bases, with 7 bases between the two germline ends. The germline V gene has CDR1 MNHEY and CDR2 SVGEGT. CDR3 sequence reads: CASSYSGWNQPQHF. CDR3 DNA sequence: TGTGCCAGCAGTTACTCGGGGTGGAATCAGCCCCAGCATTTT.

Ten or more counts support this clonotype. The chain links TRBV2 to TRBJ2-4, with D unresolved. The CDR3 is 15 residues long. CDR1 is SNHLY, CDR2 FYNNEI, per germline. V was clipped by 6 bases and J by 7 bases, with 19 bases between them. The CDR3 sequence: CASSSGPPEGNIQYF. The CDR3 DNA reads TGTGCCAGCAGCTCCGGGCCCCCGGAAGGGAACATTCAGTACTTC.

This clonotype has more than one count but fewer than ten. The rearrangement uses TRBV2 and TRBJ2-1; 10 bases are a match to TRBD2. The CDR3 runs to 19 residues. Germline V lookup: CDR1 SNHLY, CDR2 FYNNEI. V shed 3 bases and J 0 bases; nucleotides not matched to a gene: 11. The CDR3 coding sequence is TGTGCCAGCAGTGATTATGGACTAGCGGAGATAGACTCCTACAATGAGCAGTTCTTC. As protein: CASSDYGLAEIDSYNEQFF.

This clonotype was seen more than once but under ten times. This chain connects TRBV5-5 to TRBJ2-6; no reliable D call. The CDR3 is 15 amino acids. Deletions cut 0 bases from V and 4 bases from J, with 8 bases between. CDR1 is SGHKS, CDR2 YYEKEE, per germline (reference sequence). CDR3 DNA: TGTGCCAGCAGCTTGGAGGGAAACGGGGCCAACGTCCTGACTTTC. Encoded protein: CASSLEGNGANVLTF. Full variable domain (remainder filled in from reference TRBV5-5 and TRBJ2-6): DAGVTQSPTHLIKTRGQQVTLRCSPISGHKSVSWYQQVLGQGPQFIFQYYEKEERGRGNFPDRFSARQFPNYSSELNVNALLLGDSALYLCASSLEGNGANVLTFGAGSRLTVL.

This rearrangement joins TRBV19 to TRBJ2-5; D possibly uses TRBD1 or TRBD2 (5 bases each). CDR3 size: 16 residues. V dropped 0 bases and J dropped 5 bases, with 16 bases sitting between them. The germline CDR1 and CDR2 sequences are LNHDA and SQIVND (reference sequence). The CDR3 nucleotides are TGTGCCAGTAGTATAGATGTGAACAGGAGGCTGGAGACCCAGTACTTC. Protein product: CASSIDVNRRLETQYF.

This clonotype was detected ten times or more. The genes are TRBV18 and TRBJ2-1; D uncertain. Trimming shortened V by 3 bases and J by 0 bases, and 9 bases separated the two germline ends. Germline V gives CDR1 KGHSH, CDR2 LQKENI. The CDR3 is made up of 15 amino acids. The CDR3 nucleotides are TGTGCCAGCTCACCCAACCTAGGCTCCTACAATGAGCAGTTCTTC. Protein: CASSPNLGSYNEQFF.

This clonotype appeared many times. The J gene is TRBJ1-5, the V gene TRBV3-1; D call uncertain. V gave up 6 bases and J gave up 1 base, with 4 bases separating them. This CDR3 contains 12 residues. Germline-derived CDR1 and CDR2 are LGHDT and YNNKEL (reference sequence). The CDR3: CASSHSNQPQHF. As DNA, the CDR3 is TGTGCCAGCAGTCACAGCAATCAGCCCCAGCATTTT.

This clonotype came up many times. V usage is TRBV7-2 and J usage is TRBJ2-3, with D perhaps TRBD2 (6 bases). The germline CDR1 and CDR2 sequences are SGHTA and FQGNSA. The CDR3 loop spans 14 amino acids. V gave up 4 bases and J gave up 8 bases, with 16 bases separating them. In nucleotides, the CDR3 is TGTGCCAGCAGCTCTAATGCGGGGTGGGGTACGCAGTATTTT. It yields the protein CASSSNAGWGTQYF.

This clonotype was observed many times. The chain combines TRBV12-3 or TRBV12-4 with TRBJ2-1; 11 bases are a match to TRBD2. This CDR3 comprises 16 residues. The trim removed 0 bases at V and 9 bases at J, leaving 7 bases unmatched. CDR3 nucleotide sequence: TGTGCCAGCAGTTTAGCGTTGACTAGCGGGAACGTTGAGCAGTTCTTC. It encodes CASSLALTSGNVEQFF.

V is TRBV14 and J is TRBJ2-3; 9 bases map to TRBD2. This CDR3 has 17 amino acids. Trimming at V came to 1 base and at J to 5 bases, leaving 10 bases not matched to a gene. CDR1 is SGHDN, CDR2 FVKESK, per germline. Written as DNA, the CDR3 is TGTGCCAGCAGCCAAGTCCAGCGGGAGGTGGAGGGAGATACGCAGTATTTT. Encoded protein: CASSQVQREVEGDTQYF.

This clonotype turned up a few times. In DNA form, the CDR3 reads TGCAGTGCTGGACTAGCGGGATATGTTGAGCAGTTCTTC. It is translated as CSAGLAGYVEQFF. V and J are TRBV20-1 and TRBJ2-1, with 12 positions matching TRBD2. J was trimmed by 9 bases and V by 5 bases; bases with no gene match: 5. The germline gives CDR1 DFQATT, CDR2 SNEGSKA (reference sequence). CDR3 length: 13 amino acids.

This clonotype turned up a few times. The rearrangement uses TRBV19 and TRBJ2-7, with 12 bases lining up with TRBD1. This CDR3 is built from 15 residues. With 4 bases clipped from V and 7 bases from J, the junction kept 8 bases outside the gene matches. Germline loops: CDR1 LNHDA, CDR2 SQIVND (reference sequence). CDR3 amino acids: CASSTIGTGGREQYF. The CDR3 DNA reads TGTGCCAGTAGTACCATTGGGACAGGGGGCAGGGAGCAGTACTTC.

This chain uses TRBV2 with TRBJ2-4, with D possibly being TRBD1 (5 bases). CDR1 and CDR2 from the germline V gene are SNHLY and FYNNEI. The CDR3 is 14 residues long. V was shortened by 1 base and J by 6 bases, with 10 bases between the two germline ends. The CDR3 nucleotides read TGTGCCAGCAGTGAAGTTCAGGGCATAAACATTCAGTACTTC. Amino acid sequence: CASSEVQGINIQYF.

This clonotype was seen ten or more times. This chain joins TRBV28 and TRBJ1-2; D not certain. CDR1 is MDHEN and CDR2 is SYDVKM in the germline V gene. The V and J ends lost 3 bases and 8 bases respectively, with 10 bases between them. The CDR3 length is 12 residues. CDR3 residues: CASSLGRDGYTF. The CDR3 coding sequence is TGTGCCAGCAGTTTGGGCCGTGACGGCTACACCTTC.

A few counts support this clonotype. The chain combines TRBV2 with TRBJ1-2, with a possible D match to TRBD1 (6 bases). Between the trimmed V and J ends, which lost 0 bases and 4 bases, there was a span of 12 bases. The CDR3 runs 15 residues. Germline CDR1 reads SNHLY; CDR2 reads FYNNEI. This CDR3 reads CASSEARQGLYGYTF. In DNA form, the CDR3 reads TGTGCCAGCAGTGAAGCGCGGCAGGGGCTCTATGGCTACACCTTC.

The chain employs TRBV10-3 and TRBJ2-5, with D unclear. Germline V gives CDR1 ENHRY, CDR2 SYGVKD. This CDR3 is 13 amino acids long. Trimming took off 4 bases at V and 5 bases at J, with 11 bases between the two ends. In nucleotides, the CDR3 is TGTGCCATCAGTGGAGAGCCAGTGGAGACCCAGTACTTC. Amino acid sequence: CAISGEPVETQYF.

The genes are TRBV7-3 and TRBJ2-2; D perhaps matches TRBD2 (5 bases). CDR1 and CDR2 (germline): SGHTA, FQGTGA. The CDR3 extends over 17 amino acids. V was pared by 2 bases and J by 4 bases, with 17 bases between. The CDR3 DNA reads TGTGCCAGCAGCTTATCCAACGGGGTTCGGGGCACCGGGGAGCTGTTTTTT. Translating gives CASSLSNGVRGTGELFF.

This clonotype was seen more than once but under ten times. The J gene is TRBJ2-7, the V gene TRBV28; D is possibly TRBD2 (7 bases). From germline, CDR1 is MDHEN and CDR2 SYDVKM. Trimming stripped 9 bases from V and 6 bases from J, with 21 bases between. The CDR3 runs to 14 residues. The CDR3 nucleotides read TGTGCCAGTGCTGGGGGGGGGCAACTTTCCGAGCAGTACTTC. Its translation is CASAGGGQLSEQYF.

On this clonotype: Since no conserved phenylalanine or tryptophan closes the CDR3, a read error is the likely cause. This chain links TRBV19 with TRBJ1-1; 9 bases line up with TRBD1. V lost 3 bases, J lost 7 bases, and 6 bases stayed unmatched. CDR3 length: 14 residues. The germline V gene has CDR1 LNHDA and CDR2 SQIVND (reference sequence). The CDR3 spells CASSIGQGSGEAFS. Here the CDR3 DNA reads TGTGCCAGTAGTATCGGACAGGGGAGCGGTGAAGCTTTCTCT.

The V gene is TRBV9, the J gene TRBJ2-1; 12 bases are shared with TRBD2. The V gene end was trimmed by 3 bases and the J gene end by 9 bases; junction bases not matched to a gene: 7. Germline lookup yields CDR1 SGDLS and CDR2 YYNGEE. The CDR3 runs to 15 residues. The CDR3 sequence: CASSALAGGAGEQFF. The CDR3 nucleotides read TGTGCCAGCAGCGCGCTAGCGGGAGGGGCGGGTGAGCAGTTCTTC.

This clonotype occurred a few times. The CDR3 bases are TGTGCCAGCAGCTTTATAGCGGAGCCATATGTGAGAACAGATACGCAGTATTTT. It yields the protein CASSFIAEPYVRTDTQYF. The chain is built from TRBV7-2 and TRBJ2-3; D might be TRBD2 (6 bases). Germline loops: CDR1 SGHTA, CDR2 FQGNSA. The CDR3 is 18 residues long. V gave up 3 bases and J gave up 3 bases, with 22 bases separating them.

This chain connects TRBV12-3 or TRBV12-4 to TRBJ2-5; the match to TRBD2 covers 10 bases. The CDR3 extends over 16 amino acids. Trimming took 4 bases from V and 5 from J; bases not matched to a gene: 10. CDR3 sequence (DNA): TGTGCCAGCAGTTACGCTCTAGCGGGAGACTGGGAGACCCAGTACTTC. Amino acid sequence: CASSYALAGDWETQYF.

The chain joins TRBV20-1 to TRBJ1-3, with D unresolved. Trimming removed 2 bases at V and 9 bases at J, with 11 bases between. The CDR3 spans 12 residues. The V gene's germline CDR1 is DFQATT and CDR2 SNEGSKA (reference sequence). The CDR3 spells CSARSFAATIYF. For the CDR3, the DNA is TGCAGTGCTAGAAGTTTCGCCGCCACCATATATTTT.

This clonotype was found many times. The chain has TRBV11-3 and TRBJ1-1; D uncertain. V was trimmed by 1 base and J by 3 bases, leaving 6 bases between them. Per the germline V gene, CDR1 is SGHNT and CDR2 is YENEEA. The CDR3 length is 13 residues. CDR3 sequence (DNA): TGTGCCAGCAGCTTAGCCGAGGACACTGAAGCTTTCTTT. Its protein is CASSLAEDTEAFF.

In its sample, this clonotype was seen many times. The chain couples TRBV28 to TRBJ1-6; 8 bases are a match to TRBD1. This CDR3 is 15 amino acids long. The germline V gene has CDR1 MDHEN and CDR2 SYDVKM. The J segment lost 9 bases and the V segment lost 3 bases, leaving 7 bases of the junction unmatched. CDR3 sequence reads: CASSFGRQGFSPLHF. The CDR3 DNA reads TGTGCCAGCAGTTTTGGTCGACAGGGGTTTTCACCCCTCCACTTT. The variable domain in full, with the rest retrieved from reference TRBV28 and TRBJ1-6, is DVKVTQSSRYLVKRTGEKVFLECVQDMDHENMFWYRQDPGLGLRLIYFSYDVKMKEKGDIPEGYSVSREKKERFSLILESASTNQTSMYLCASSFGRQGFSPLHFGNGTRLTVT.